Presented here are 12 T cell receptor beta chains from one specimen sequenced in a study of cytomegalovirus exposure and HLA in healthy donors. The PCR contained 60 Vbeta and 13 Jbeta primers. Libraries were prepared by immunoSEQ multiplex PCR; TCRdb keeps only in-frame clonotypes and omits some of them. The table includes about 120,000 clones, roughly 82% detected once. Sequenced input: PBMCs. These receptor sequences come from a woman aged 40 to 50 in good health and CMV-seropositive.

The rearrangement links TRBV7-2 to TRBJ2-7, with TRBD1 matching 9 bases. J lost 0 bases, V lost 2 bases, and 11 bases had no gene match. The CDR3 is 18 amino acids. CDR1 is SGHTA, CDR2 FQGNSA, per germline. The CDR3 nucleotides read TGTGCCAGCAGCTTAACAGGGTTCGGACAGGGGTTCTCCTACGAGCAGTACTTC. Translated, it gives CASSLTGFGQGFSYEQYF.

The chain combines TRBV14 with TRBJ2-5; D is unclear. Per germline, CDR1 SGHDN and CDR2 FVKESK. V was shortened by 3 bases and J by 5 bases, with 4 bases between the two germline ends. The CDR3 covers 11 residues. The CDR3: CASSHRETQYF. In DNA, the CDR3 is TGTGCCAGCAGCCACAGGGAGACCCAGTACTTC.

The chain uses TRBV7-2 and TRBJ1-2, with 8 nucleotides matching TRBD1. V lost 7 bases to trimming and J lost 6 bases; unmatched junction nucleotides: 10. There are 14 residues in the CDR3. Per germline, CDR1 SGHTA and CDR2 FQGNSA. In DNA, the CDR3 is TGTGCCAGCACCCCACGGACAGGGAGGGATGGCTACACCTTC. It specifies CASTPRTGRDGYTF.

The V gene is TRBV19, the J gene TRBJ1-1; D ambiguous. Trimming took off 10 bases at V and 8 bases at J, with 11 bases between the two ends. This CDR3 region has 10 residues. Germline-derived CDR1 and CDR2 are LNHDA and SQIVND (reference sequence). CDR3 residues: CATSGNEAFF. The CDR3 DNA reads as TGTGCCACCTCCGGGAACGAAGCTTTCTTT.

The genes are TRBV14 and TRBJ2-5; D is unresolved. Judging by the DNA end, TRBJ2-7 fits better; the J call may be wrong. This CDR3 is built from 12 residues. Germline V gives CDR1 SGHDN, CDR2 FVKESK. The CDR3: CASSGSGYEQYF. As DNA, the CDR3 is TGTGCCAGCAGCGGCTCGGGTTACGAGCAGTACTTC.

The V call is TRBV7-6, the J call TRBJ1-1, with 8 bases identical to TRBD1. Germline loops: CDR1 SGHVS, CDR2 FNYEAQ. The V segment lost 5 bases and the J segment 1 base; nucleotides outside the gene matches: 3. The CDR3 has 14 residues. This CDR3 is CASSPDRGNTEAFF. DNA for the CDR3: TGTGCCAGCAGCCCTGACAGGGGGAACACTGAAGCTTTCTTT.

This clone was counted only a few times. The genes are TRBV18 and TRBJ1-2, with 11 bases lining up with TRBD1. The CDR3 sequence is 15 residues long. The ends lost 2 bases at V and 7 bases at J; junction bases unmatched: 6. The germline gives CDR1 KGHSH, CDR2 LQKENI. The CDR3 bases are TGTGCCAGCTCACCATCGATCGGACAGGGGGCTGGCTACACCTTC. Amino acid sequence: CASSPSIGQGAGYTF.

The rearrangement joins TRBV5-1 to TRBJ2-7; D not resolved. Germline assignment: CDR1 SGHRS and CDR2 YFSETQ. CDR3 size: 14 residues. V lost 5 bases and J lost 0, with 12 bases in between. As DNA, the CDR3 is TGCGCCAGCAGTTCAGACGCGGCCTCCTACGAGCAGTACTTC. Amino acid sequence: CASSSDAASYEQYF.

This clone was seen a handful of times. The J gene is TRBJ2-7, the V gene TRBV5-8; 7 nucleotides match TRBD1. V shed 2 bases, J shed 0 bases, and the junction held 5 bases outside the gene matches. The CDR3 extends over 15 amino acids. Germline V gene lookup returns CDR1 SGHTS and CDR2 YDEGEE. The CDR3 here is CASSFTGVSSYEQYF. CDR3 bases: TGTGCCAGCAGCTTTACAGGGGTTAGCTCCTACGAGCAGTACTTC.

The gene calls are TRBV6-7 and TRBJ2-7; 7 bases are a match to TRBD1. TRBV6-7 is an ORF for which the function is uncertain. The trim removed 7 bases at V and 6 bases at J, leaving 6 bases unmatched. This CDR3 is built from 12 residues. The DNA of the CDR3 is TGTGCCAGCACCCCACAGGGGAGCGAGCAGTACTTC. Residues: CASTPQGSEQYF.

V is TRBV30 and J is TRBJ1-4; 10 nucleotides match TRBD1. Germline trimming cut 3 bases from V and 11 bases from J; bases unmatched to any gene: 12. The CDR3 runs 15 residues. CDR1 and CDR2 (germline): GTSNPN, SVGIG (reference sequence). This CDR3 reads CAWSIPPGQGNKLFF. The CDR3 DNA is TGTGCCTGGAGCATCCCGCCGGGACAGGGGAATAAACTGTTTTTT.

The chain uses TRBV5-4 and TRBJ2-3; D gene uncertain. In germline, CDR1 is SGHNT, CDR2 YYREEE (reference sequence). The CDR3 consists of 17 residues. Trimming removed 4 bases at V and 3 bases at J, with 21 bases between. CDR3 sequence (DNA): TGTGCCAGCAGCCCCCCAGGAACCGGCAGAACTACAGATACGCAGTATTTT. Protein product: CASSPPGTGRTTDTQYF.